The 30 T cell receptor beta chains listed next were all sequenced from one sample in a study of CD8 T cells in Susac syndrome (dated by TCRdb to about 2019). Libraries were prepared through the immunoSEQ multiplex PCR assay. RNA was extracted using the RNeasy kit, and roughly 0.5 to 1 ug of the RNA was reverse transcribed with random hexamers. Starting from the raw public reads, TCRdb applied fastp trimming at Q25, assembled clones with MiXCR and retained in-frame beta chains. Each CDR3 protein appears once, grouped with its most common genes and DNA. The sample yields tens of thousands of distinct CDR3 sequences; 94% were counted once. 0.52% of the sample goes to the ten largest clones. Sample: CD8+ T cells from PBMCs. These receptors came from a human donor with Susac syndrome.

This chain links TRBV14 with TRBJ2-1; 7 nucleotides line up with TRBD1. The CDR3 has 15 amino acids. Trimming cost V 0 bases and J 9 bases; bases outside gene matches: 8. Germline assignment: CDR1 SGHDN and CDR2 FVKESK. The CDR3 loop is CASSQEVTGVVEQFF. For the CDR3, the DNA is TGTGCCAGCAGCCAAGAAGTAACAGGGGTAGTTGAGCAGTTCTTC.

The V gene is TRBV3-1, the J gene TRBJ2-2; D is undetermined. This CDR3 region has 12 residues. Germline V gene data show CDR1 as LGHDT and CDR2 as YNNKEL (reference sequence). Deletions cut 4 bases from V and 6 bases from J, with 6 bases between. The CDR3 loop is CASSLIPGELFF. The CDR3 DNA is TGTGCCAGCAGCCTTATCCCCGGGGAGCTGTTTTTT.

The chain couples TRBV7-3 to TRBJ2-5; TRBD2 matches at 8 bases. Germline lookup yields CDR1 SGHTA and CDR2 FQGTGA. V lost 4 bases to trimming and J lost 5 bases; unmatched junction nucleotides: 9. CDR3 size: 15 residues. CDR3 nucleotide sequence: TGTGCCAGCAGCTCCTCGGGGGGGGCCGGGGAGACCCAGTACTTC. This encodes CASSSSGGAGETQYF.

CDR3 protein: CASISAGTGGPGELFF. The CDR3 nucleotides are TGTGCCAGCATTTCAGCGGGGACCGGGGGTCCCGGGGAGCTGTTTTTT. This sequence joins TRBV27 and TRBJ2-2, with 7 bases that match TRBD2. Trimming cost V 7 bases and J 6 bases; bases outside gene matches: 14. This CDR3 has 16 amino acids. Germline-derived CDR1 and CDR2 are MNHEY and SMNVEV (reference sequence).

The chain recombines TRBV9 with TRBJ2-1, with 10 bases matching TRBD1. CDR3 length: 16 amino acids. From germline, CDR1 is SGDLS and CDR2 YYNGEE. V shed 0 bases and J 5 bases; nucleotides not matched to a gene: 5. The CDR3 protein is CASSVGGTGVDNEQFF. The CDR3 nucleotides read TGTGCCAGCAGCGTAGGAGGGACAGGGGTCGACAATGAGCAGTTCTTC.

V is TRBV9 and J is TRBJ2-1, with no clear D. This CDR3 comprises 17 residues. Germline V gene lookup returns CDR1 SGDLS and CDR2 YYNGEE. Trimming pared 0 bases from V and 7 bases from J, leaving 20 bases between. The CDR3 here is CASSVASGWTSVNEQFF. The CDR3, as DNA: TGTGCCAGCAGCGTAGCGTCCGGATGGACCTCGGTGAATGAGCAGTTCTTC.

This chain connects TRBV20-1 to TRBJ2-7; D unclear. The CDR3 length is 14 residues. V lost 3 bases and J lost 3, with 15 bases in between. From germline, CDR1 is DFQATT and CDR2 SNEGSKA (reference sequence). The CDR3 DNA reads as TGCAGTGCTAGCGGTCCAGCTCACCTCTACGAGCAGTACTTC. It translates to CSASGPAHLYEQYF.

V gene TRBV20-1 combines with J gene TRBJ2-1; TRBD1 agrees at 7 bases. The trim removed 3 bases at V and 1 base at J, leaving 3 bases unmatched. The CDR3 sequence is 14 residues long. The germline V gene has CDR1 DFQATT and CDR2 SNEGSKA (reference sequence). The CDR3 DNA reads TGCAGTGCTAGTGACAGGGCTTCCTACAATGAGCAGTTCTTC. This sequence encodes CSASDRASYNEQFF.

The rearrangement links TRBV13 to TRBJ2-5, with a possible D match to TRBD1 (6 bases). With 3 bases removed from V and 0 bases from J, the gap between germline ends came to 11 bases. CDR1 and CDR2 from the germline V gene are PRHDT and FYEKMQ (reference sequence). The CDR3 extends over 15 amino acids. The CDR3 loop reads CASSLLGQYQETQYF. CDR3 nucleotides: TGTGCCAGCAGCTTGCTAGGACAGTACCAAGAGACCCAGTACTTC.

The CDR3 is CASSYSEPGVGSPLHF. CDR3 in DNA: TGTGCCAGCAGTTACTCCGAGCCGGGGGTAGGTTCACCCCTCCACTTT. The genes are TRBV6-6 and TRBJ1-6; a possible D gene is TRBD1 (5 bases). Germline V gives CDR1 MNHNY, CDR2 SVGAGI (reference sequence). This CDR3 is 16 amino acids long. The ends were cut back, 0 bases at V and 9 bases at J, with 15 bases in the middle.

This chain links TRBV24-1 with TRBJ2-1, with no clear D. V gave up 3 bases and J gave up 6 bases, with 5 bases separating them. CDR3 length equals 12 residues. The V gene's germline CDR1 is KGHDR and CDR2 SFDVKD. CDR3 sequence: CATSDRTNEQFF. The CDR3 DNA sequence: TGTGCCACCAGTGATAGGACCAATGAGCAGTTCTTC.

This chain links TRBV11-2 with TRBJ2-2; D is possibly TRBD1 (6 bases). V lost 7 bases to trimming and J lost 5 bases, with 8 bases between them. The CDR3 has 12 amino acids. Germline CDR1 reads SGHAT; CDR2 reads FQNNGV. The CDR3 DNA reads as TGTGCCAGCACAAGGGGGACCGGGGAGCTGTTTTTT. It is translated as CASTRGTGELFF.

The V and J genes are TRBV10-1 and TRBJ2-1, with TRBD2 identical over 7 bases. CDR3 size: 16 residues. The germline V gene has CDR1 WNHNN and CDR2 SYGVQD (reference sequence). V lost 4 bases and J lost 4; bases outside the gene matches: 10. CDR3 sequence: CASSGQRAGVYNEQFF. The CDR3 DNA is TGCGCCAGCAGTGGTCAAAGGGCGGGGGTTTACAATGAGCAGTTCTTC.

The chain employs TRBV5-4 and TRBJ2-3; weak D call: TRBD2 (6 bases). Germline assignment: CDR1 SGHNT and CDR2 YYREEE (reference sequence). The length of the CDR3 is 14 residues. V lost 7 bases and J 6 bases, leaving 18 bases between the germline ends. CDR3 loop: CASVLRENADTQYF. In nucleotides, the CDR3 is TGTGCCAGCGTTTTACGGGAGAACGCCGATACGCAGTATTTT.

The chain carries TRBV24-1 and TRBJ2-2; the D gene could be TRBD1 or TRBD2 (7 bases each). The CDR3 consists of 15 residues. The germline V gene encodes CDR1 KGHDR and CDR2 SFDVKD. The V gene lost 6 bases and the J gene lost 4 bases, with 14 bases spanning the gap. CDR3 residues: CATSNDREGTGELFF. In DNA form, the CDR3 reads TGTGCCACCAGTAACGACAGGGAGGGCACCGGGGAGCTGTTTTTT.

This rearrangement joins TRBV24-1 to TRBJ2-5; weak D call: TRBD1 (5 bases). V was clipped by 0 bases and J by 7 bases, with 5 bases between them. The CDR3 covers 12 residues. The germline V gene encodes CDR1 KGHDR and CDR2 SFDVKD. CDR3 DNA sequence: TGTGCCACCAGTGATTTGAGGGGGACCCAGTACTTC. Translation gives CATSDLRGTQYF.

V gene TRBV6-2 or TRBV6-3 combines with J gene TRBJ2-2; 9 positions agree with TRBD2. The germline gives CDR1 MNHEY, CDR2 SVGEGT. This CDR3 region has 14 residues. V gave up 7 bases and J gave up 6 bases; unmatched junction bases: 6. The CDR3 loop reads CASIAGGLAGELFF. The CDR3, as DNA: TGTGCCAGCATCGCGGGGGGGCTCGCCGGGGAGCTGTTTTTT.

The chain combines TRBV5-6 with TRBJ1-5, with D perhaps matching TRBD1 (6 bases). The CDR3 totals 16 residues. V shed 0 bases and J shed 4 bases, with 14 bases lying between them. CDR1 is SGHDT, CDR2 YYEEEE, per germline. The CDR3 is CASSLGGRGGNQPQHF. The CDR3 nucleotides are TGTGCCAGCAGCTTGGGTGGCAGGGGAGGAAATCAGCCCCAGCATTTT. The whole variable domain, remainder taken from reference TRBV5-6 and TRBJ1-5, is DAGVTQSPTHLIKTRGQQVTLRCSPKSGHDTVSWYQQALGQGPQFIFQYYEEEERQRGNFPDRFSGHQFPNYSSELNVNALLLGDSALYLCASSLGGRGGNQPQHFGDGTRLSIL.

This chain joins TRBV16 and TRBJ1-4; D is uncertain. CDR3 length: 11 amino acids. Trimming removed 2 bases from V and 14 bases from J, with 9 bases in between. Germline CDR1 and CDR2: KGHSY and FQNENV. The CDR3 spells CASSQGLTLFF. CDR3 in DNA: TGTGCCAGCAGCCAAGGGCTAACGCTGTTTTTT.

DNA of the CDR3: TGTGCCAGCAGTGTCGATAGGGAGCTTAAAAACACTGAAGCTTTCTTT. This gives the protein CASSVDRELKNTEAFF. V gene TRBV2 combines with J gene TRBJ1-1; D is unresolved. This CDR3 is 16 amino acids long. Germline values: CDR1 SNHLY, CDR2 FYNNEI. The ends were cut back, 4 bases at V and 2 bases at J, with 17 bases in the middle.

The chain couples TRBV9 to TRBJ1-1; 7 bases align to TRBD1. The CDR3 extends over 15 amino acids. Germline lookup yields CDR1 SGDLS and CDR2 YYNGEE. V shed 0 bases and J 4 bases; nucleotides not matched to a gene: 6. The CDR3: CASSVGIGGLTEAFF. The CDR3 DNA follows: TGTGCCAGCAGCGTAGGGATAGGGGGCCTCACTGAAGCTTTCTTT.

This sequence joins TRBV10-3 and TRBJ2-7, with 8 bases lining up with TRBD1. This CDR3 has 12 residues. Germline CDR1 and CDR2: ENHRY and SYGVKD. The CDR3 protein is CAAQGASYEQYF. The CDR3 DNA follows: TGTGCAGCCCAGGGGGCATCCTACGAGCAGTACTTC.

This sequence joins TRBV19 and TRBJ2-1, with unresolved D. V lost 0 bases, J lost 8 bases, and 11 bases lay in between. Germline V gives CDR1 LNHDA, CDR2 SQIVND (reference sequence). The CDR3 spans 14 residues. The CDR3 DNA follows: TGTGCCAGTAGTATAGATCTGGGGTATGATGAGCAGTTCTTC. Residues: CASSIDLGYDEQFF.

V and J are TRBV28 and TRBJ2-1; 8 nucleotides line up with TRBD1. Looked up from germline, CDR1 is MDHEN and CDR2 is SYDVKM. V shed 8 bases, J shed 7 bases, and the junction held 7 bases outside the gene matches. This CDR3 is 13 amino acids long. CDR3: CASCPQGANEQFF. The CDR3 coding sequence is TGTGCCAGCTGCCCCCAGGGGGCTAATGAGCAGTTCTTC.

V and J are TRBV21-1 and TRBJ1-1; no DNA check was done on the table's D call, TRBD1. TRBV21-1 constitutes a pseudogene. The CDR3 contains 15 residues. The CDR3 region is CASSKVRPVPTEAFF. The DNA of the CDR3 is TGTGCCAGCAGCAAAGTTCGCCCGGTTCCCACTGAAGCTTTCTTT.

The gene calls are TRBV12-3 or TRBV12-4 and TRBJ2-7; 9 nucleotides agree with TRBD1. Trimming took 11 bases from V and 3 from J; bases not matched to a gene: 14. CDR3 length: 15 residues. This chain's CDR3 is CASQDSGQGSYEQYF. DNA for the CDR3: TGTGCCTCCCAGGACTCGGGACAGGGTAGCTACGAGCAGTACTTC.

This chain links TRBV20-1 with TRBJ2-7; 7 positions match TRBD1. Germline V gene sequence: CDR1 DFQATT, CDR2 SNEGSKA (reference sequence). This CDR3 comprises 12 residues. V was clipped by 6 bases and J by 4 bases; unmatched bases: 6. CDR3 in DNA: TGCAGTGCACAACAGGGGTTATACGAGCAGTACTTC. This sequence encodes CSAQQGLYEQYF.

The chain links TRBV13 to TRBJ2-2, with no clear D. The germline V and J ends were trimmed by 0 bases and 5 bases, with 19 bases remaining between them. The germline CDR1 and CDR2 sequences are PRHDT and FYEKMQ (reference sequence). This CDR3 is built from 18 residues. The CDR3, as DNA: TGTGCCAGCAGCTTAGGCCTTGTCCGGAGCGTCGCTACCGGGGAGCTGTTTTTT. Translating it yields CASSLGLVRSVATGELFF.

This sequence joins TRBV27 and TRBJ1-1; D unresolved. The CDR3 consists of 15 residues. The germline V gene has CDR1 MNHEY and CDR2 SMNVEV (reference sequence). Trimming took off 5 bases at V and 0 bases at J, with 13 bases between the two ends. CDR3 DNA: TGTGCCAGCAGTCCCCGAGTAGGGCTGAACACTGAAGCTTTCTTT. As protein: CASSPRVGLNTEAFF.

The chain couples TRBV2 to TRBJ2-5; possible D gene TRBD1, 6 bases. The ends were cut back, 4 bases at V and 7 bases at J, with 13 bases in the middle. This CDR3 has 13 residues. Germline CDR1 SNHLY, CDR2 FYNNEI. The chain's CDR3 is CASSGGRGATQYF. Here the CDR3 DNA reads TGTGCCAGCAGTGGAGGCAGGGGTGCGACCCAGTACTTC.